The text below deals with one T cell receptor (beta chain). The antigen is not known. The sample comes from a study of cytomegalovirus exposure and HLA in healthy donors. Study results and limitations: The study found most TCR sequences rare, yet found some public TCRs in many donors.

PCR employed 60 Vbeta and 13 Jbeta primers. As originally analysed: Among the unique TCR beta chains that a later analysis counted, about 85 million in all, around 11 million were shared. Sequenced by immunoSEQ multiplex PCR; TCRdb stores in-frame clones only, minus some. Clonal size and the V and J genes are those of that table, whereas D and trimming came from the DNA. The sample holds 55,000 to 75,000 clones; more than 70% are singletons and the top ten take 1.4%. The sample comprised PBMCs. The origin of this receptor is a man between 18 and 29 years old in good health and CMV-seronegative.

The CDR3 spells CASSLMGASYNSPLHF. The DNA for the CDR3 is TGTGCCAGCAGCTTGATGGGGGCCTCCTATAATTCACCCCTCCACTTT. This rearrangement joins TRBV5-6 to TRBJ1-6, with D tentatively TRBD1 (6 bases). Germline CDR1 and CDR2: SGHDT and YYEEEE. This CDR3 is 16 amino acids long. V was pared by 1 base and J by 0 bases, with 8 bases between.